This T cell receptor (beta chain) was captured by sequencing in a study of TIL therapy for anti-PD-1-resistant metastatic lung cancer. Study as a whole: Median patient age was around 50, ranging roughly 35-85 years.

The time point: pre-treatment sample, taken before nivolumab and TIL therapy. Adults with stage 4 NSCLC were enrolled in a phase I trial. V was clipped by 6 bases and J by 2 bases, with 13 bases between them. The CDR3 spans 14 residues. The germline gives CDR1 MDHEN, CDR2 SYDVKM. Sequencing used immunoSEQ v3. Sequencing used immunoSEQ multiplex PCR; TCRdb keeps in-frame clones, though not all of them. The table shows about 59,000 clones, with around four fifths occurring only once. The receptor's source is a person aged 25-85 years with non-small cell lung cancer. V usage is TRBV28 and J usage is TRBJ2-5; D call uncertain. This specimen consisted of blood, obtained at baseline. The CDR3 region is CASSLSRAQETQYF. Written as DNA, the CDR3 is TGTGCCAGCAGCCTATCAAGGGCGCAAGAGACCCAGTACTTC.